These T cell receptor beta chains were read from a single sample in a study of blood T cell repertoires in COVID-19. Sequencing used immunoSEQ multiplex PCR; TCRdb keeps in-frame clones, though not all of them. The table records approximately 270,000 clones, over 85% of them present only once. Sequencing was carried out using PBMCs or T cells enriched from blood (not recorded which). All receptors derive from a woman aged 60-75 years who had recovered from COVID-19. Each CDR3 is given with its conserved first and last residue. D genes are given only for firm matches. Rows may omit the clone size; those that give it use once, few, many or a size class.

NA,TRBJ2-5,few,TRBV3-1/TRBV3-2,CASSPHHGGGLWETQYF,TGTGCCAGCAGCCCACACCACGGAGGGGGCCTGTGGGAGACCCAGTACTTC
NA,TRBJ1-6,NA,TRBV19,CASRDIASPLHF,TGTGCCAGTAGGGACATAGCTTCACCCCTCCACTTT
NA,TRBJ1-2,NA,TRBV6-5,CASTLHRVGGYTF,TGTGCCAGCACCCTCCACAGGGTGGGTGGCTACACCTTC
TRBD1,TRBJ2-1,once,TRBV24-1,CATDATGQGDYNEQFF,TGTGCCACCGACGCGACTGGACAGGGTGATTACAATGAGCAGTTCTTC
TRBD1,TRBJ1-1,once,TRBV2,CASSGQGGTTEAFF,TGTGCCAGCAGTGGACAGGGGGGGACCACTGAAGCTTTCTTT
NA,TRBJ1-1,NA,TRBV5-1,CASSSTRGTEAFF,TGCGCCAGCAGCTCCACCAGGGGAACTGAAGCTTTCTTT
TRBD2,TRBJ2-5,once,TRBV11-2,CASQGAGPGETQYF,TGTGCCAGCCAGGGAGCGGGGCCTGGGGAGACCCAGTACTTC
TRBD2,TRBJ2-1,NA,TRBV4-1,CASSQVLAGGRDEQFF,TGCGCCAGCAGCCAAGTCCTCGCGGGGGGGCGGGATGAGCAGTTCTTC
NA,TRBJ1-6,few,TRBV9,CASSVDWTSVPLHF,TGTGCCAGCAGCGTAGATTGGACTTCTGTACCCCTCCACTTT
NA,TRBJ2-7,NA,TRBV5-1,CASSPSPGGRYEQYF,TGCGCCAGCAGCCCCTCACCCGGGGGGCGGTACGAGCAGTACTTC
NA,TRBJ2-1,NA,TRBV5-1,CASSQTPPGVSSYNEQFF,TGCGCCAGCAGCCAGACCCCTCCCGGGGTAAGCTCCTACAATGAGCAGTTCTTC
TRBD2,TRBJ2-1,NA,TRBV7-9,CASSAPPRLAVYNEQFF,TGTGCCAGCAGCGCACCCCCCCGACTAGCGGTCTACAATGAGCAGTTCTTC
NA,TRBJ1-4,NA,TRBV5-1,CASSLSHPNEKLFF,TGCGCCAGCAGCTTGAGCCACCCCAATGAAAAACTGTTTTTT
NA,TRBJ1-2,NA,TRBV5-1,CASSLDSPNYGYTF,TGCGCCAGCAGCTTGGACAGTCCTAACTATGGCTACACCTTC
TRBD1,TRBJ1-5,NA,TRBV13,CASSVRTGGGQPQHF,TGTGCCAGCAGCGTGCGGACAGGGGGCGGCCAGCCCCAGCATTTT
NA,TRBJ1-2,once,TRBV28,CASSPFLGSYFGYTF,TGTGCCAGCAGCCCCTTCTTAGGGAGTTATTTTGGCTACACCTTC
NA,TRBJ2-3,NA,TRBV5-1,CASSVSGTDTQYF,TGCGCCAGCAGCGTATCAGGGACAGATACGCAGTATTTT
TRBD2,TRBJ2-7,NA,TRBV4-1,CASSQEGLAGPFYEQYF,TGCGCCAGCAGCCAAGAGGGACTAGCGGGGCCTTTCTACGAGCAGTACTTC
TRBD2,TRBJ2-3,NA,TRBV20-1,CSASSPGRADTQYF,TGCAGTGCTAGTTCGCCGGGGAGGGCAGATACGCAGTATTTT
NA,TRBJ1-5,NA,TRBV2,CASSVWQGNQPQHF,TGTGCCAGCAGTGTCTGGCAGGGTAACCAGCCCCAGCATTTT
TRBD1,TRBJ2-7,NA,TRBV11-2,CASSFDRVTYEQYF,TGTGCCAGCAGCTTCGACAGGGTCACCTACGAGCAGTACTTC
TRBD1,TRBJ1-1,NA,TRBV9,CASSVTGTGGTEAFF,TGTGCCAGCAGCGTCACCGGGACAGGGGGCACTGAAGCTTTCTTT
TRBD1,TRBJ1-3,NA,TRBV15,CATSSGQGAGNTIYF,TGTGCCACCAGCAGCGGACAGGGGGCAGGAAACACCATATATTTT
TRBD1,TRBJ2-7,NA,TRBV7-6,CASSPGTVSYEQYF,TGTGCCAGCAGCCCAGGGACAGTCTCCTACGAGCAGTACTTC
TRBD1,TRBJ2-7,NA,TRBV7-9,CASSFGQAITEQYF,TGTGCCAGCAGCTTCGGACAGGCGATAACCGAGCAGTACTTC
NA,TRBJ2-5,few,TRBV19,CASMKKGGQETQYF,TGTGCCAGTATGAAGAAGGGAGGCCAAGAGACCCAGTACTTC
NA,TRBJ2-7,NA,TRBV5-1,CASSLASGDEQYF,TGCGCCAGCAGCTTGGCGTCCGGGGACGAGCAGTACTTC
TRBD1,TRBJ1-2,NA,TRBV12-5,CASGSGTANYGYTF,TGTGCTAGTGGTTCCGGGACAGCAAACTATGGCTACACCTTC
NA,TRBJ1-2,NA,TRBV12-3/TRBV12-4,CASGASFYGYTF,TGTGCCAGCGGGGCGAGTTTCTATGGCTACACCTTC
NA,TRBJ2-7,NA,TRBV11-2,CASSLNGGEQYF,TGTGCCAGCAGCTTAAACGGGGGCGAGCAGTACTTC
TRBD2,TRBJ2-7,NA,TRBV11-2,CASSLVAGRGEQYF,TGTGCCAGCAGCTTAGTAGCCGGGAGGGGTGAGCAGTACTTC
NA,TRBJ1-6,NA,TRBV19,CASLGQGYNSPLHF,TGTGCCAGTCTCGGGCAGGGGTATAATTCACCCCTCCACTTT
TRBD1,TRBJ2-7,NA,TRBV18,CASSQGQHYEQYF,TGTGCCAGCTCCCAGGGACAGCACTACGAGCAGTACTTC
NA,TRBJ2-7,NA,TRBV6-5,CASPDTYEQYF,TGTGCCAGTCCGGACACCTACGAGCAGTACTTC
NA,TRBJ2-5,NA,TRBV24-1,CATSDGSEETQYF,TGTGCCACCAGTGATGGTAGCGAGGAGACCCAGTACTTC
NA,TRBJ1-5,NA,TRBV4-1,CASSQFGQVGPQHF,TGCGCCAGCAGCCAATTTGGCCAGGTCGGGCCCCAGCATTTT
TRBD1,TRBJ2-1,NA,TRBV28,CASTRTGGNEQFF,TGTGCCAGCACCAGAACAGGGGGCAATGAGCAGTTCTTC
TRBD2,TRBJ2-3,NA,TRBV5-1,CASSLVASGGSDTQYF,TGCGCCAGCAGCTTGGTTGCTAGCGGGGGATCAGATACGCAGTATTTT
TRBD1,TRBJ1-3,NA,TRBV18,CASSSSGQGSGNTIYF,TGTGCCAGCTCGTCCTCGGGACAGGGGAGTGGAAACACCATATATTTT
NA,TRBJ1-2,once,TRBV9,CASSNRDSALSGYTF,TGTGCCAGCAGTAACCGGGACTCTGCTCTGAGTGGCTACACCTTC
TRBD2,TRBJ2-7,few,TRBV5-5,CASSPGLAGGYEQYF,TGTGCCAGCAGCCCAGGACTAGCGGGAGGGTACGAGCAGTACTTC
TRBD1,TRBJ1-2,NA,TRBV28,CASRQGTGASGYTF,TGTGCCAGCAGACAAGGGACAGGGGCCTCTGGCTACACCTTC
NA,TRBJ2-7,once,TRBV5-1,CASSLFTSSYEQYF,TGCGCCAGCAGCTTATTCACTAGCAGCTACGAGCAGTACTTC
TRBD1,TRBJ1-2,NA,TRBV5-1,CASSLDSQGAGYTF,TGCGCCAGCAGCTTGGATTCTCAGGGGGCTGGCTACACCTTC
TRBD2,TRBJ2-1,NA,TRBV24-1,CATSDSLAGFSYNEQFF,TGTGCCACCAGTGATTCACTAGCGGGGTTCTCCTACAATGAGCAGTTCTTC
NA,TRBJ2-1,NA,TRBV7-3,CASSLTDTTYNEQFF,TGTGCCAGCAGCCTGACGGACACTACCTACAATGAGCAGTTCTTC
NA,TRBJ1-4,NA,TRBV2,CASSDPGEKLFF,TGTGCCAGCAGTGATCCGGGTGAAAAACTGTTTTTT
TRBD1,TRBJ1-4,NA,TRBV14,CASSQGQGTAPNEKLFF,TGTGCCAGCAGCCAGGGACAGGGGACAGCACCTAATGAAAAACTGTTTTTT
NA,TRBJ2-1,NA,TRBV5-1,CASSPAGSEQFF,TGCGCCAGCAGCCCGGCGGGGAGTGAGCAGTTCTTC
NA,TRBJ1-2,NA,TRBV3-1/TRBV3-2,CASSQVSGRGRAGYTF,TGTGCCAGCAGCCAAGTATCTGGCAGGGGACGGGCCGGCTACACCTTC
NA,TRBJ1-6,NA,TRBV5-1,CASSLAQENSPLHF,TGCGCCAGCAGCTTGGCTCAGGAAAATTCACCCCTCCACTTT
NA,TRBJ1-1,NA,TRBV5-4,CASTGNTEAFF,TGTGCCAGCACAGGGAACACTGAAGCTTTCTTT
TRBD1,TRBJ1-4,NA,TRBV5-1,CASSLDPGGSEKLFF,TGCGCCAGCAGCTTGGACCCAGGGGGCTCAGAAAAACTGTTTTTT
NA,TRBJ1-4,NA,TRBV6-5,CASRSPGVNEKLFF,TGTGCCAGCAGGTCCCCAGGGGTAAATGAAAAACTGTTTTTT
NA,TRBJ1-1,NA,TRBV5-1,CASSSGFTEAFF,TGCGCCAGCAGCTCAGGGTTCACTGAAGCTTTCTTT
NA,TRBJ1-1,NA,TRBV5-1,CASSLGSEAAFF,TGCGCCAGCAGCTTGGGGTCCGAGGCAGCTTTCTTT
TRBD1,TRBJ1-5,few,TRBV30,CAWTSLTGSGSNQPQHF,TGTGCCTGGACCTCTCTGACAGGGTCGGGTAGCAATCAGCCCCAGCATTTT
NA,TRBJ1-1,NA,TRBV30,CAWSVRPAGEAFF,TGTGCCTGGAGTGTACGGCCGGCGGGAGAAGCTTTCTTT
TRBD2,TRBJ2-7,NA,TRBV27,CATGTGTSYEQYF,TGTGCCACCGGGACCGGGACTAGCTACGAGCAGTACTTC